This record concerns one T cell receptor beta chain sequence. This sample was included in a study of blood T cell repertoires in COVID-19. Study-level background: The United States, Italy and Spain provided the acute and convalescent COVID-19 samples. PBMCs, B-cell-depleted T cells, or T cells were the source of the cDNA or gDNA that made up the material.

Looked up from germline, CDR1 is KGHSH and CDR2 is LQKENI. Trimming stripped 3 bases from V and 2 bases from J, with 14 bases between. This CDR3 region has 15 residues. Authors' data handling: Estimated nucleated cell counts came from reference gene primer amplification. Profiling relied on immunoSEQ multiplex PCR, and the TCRdb table lists in-frame clones only, not all of them. The DNA was the basis for D and trimming; V, J and clone size are from that table. The repertoire holds roughly 280,000 clones, with 80% to 90% as singletons. This rearrangement joins TRBV18 to TRBJ2-7; TRBD1 might be the D (6 bases). This TCR came from a man in his 60s with acute or convalescent COVID-19. The sample was peripheral blood. CDR3 bases: TGTGCCAGCTCACCGAGCCGGGACACTGCCTACGAGCAGTACTTC. This encodes CASSPSRDTAYEQYF.